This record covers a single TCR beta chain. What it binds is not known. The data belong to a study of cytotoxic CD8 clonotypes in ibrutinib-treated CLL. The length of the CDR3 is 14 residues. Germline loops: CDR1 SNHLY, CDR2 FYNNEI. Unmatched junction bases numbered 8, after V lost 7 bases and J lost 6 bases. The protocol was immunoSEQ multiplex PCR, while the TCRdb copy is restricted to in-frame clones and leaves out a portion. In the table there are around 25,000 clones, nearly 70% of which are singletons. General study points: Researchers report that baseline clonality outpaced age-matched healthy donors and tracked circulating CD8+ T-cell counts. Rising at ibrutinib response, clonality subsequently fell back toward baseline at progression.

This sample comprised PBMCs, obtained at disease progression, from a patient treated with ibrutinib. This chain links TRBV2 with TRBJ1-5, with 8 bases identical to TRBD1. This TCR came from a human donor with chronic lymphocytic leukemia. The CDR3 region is CASTPGQGAQPQHF. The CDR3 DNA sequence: TGTGCCAGCACTCCCGGACAGGGCGCTCAGCCCCAGCATTTT.